This T cell receptor beta chain comes out of a study of CD8 T cells in Susac syndrome. When the RNA was reverse transcribed, random hexamers were used with an input of roughly 0.45 to 1 ug. Amplification of TCR beta CDR3 spanned 54 Vbeta and 13 Jbeta via immunoSEQ multiplex PCR. In TCRdb, the immunoSEQ multiplex PCR reads were re-called with MiXCR into one record per CDR3 protein. The table lists 250,000 to 300,000 distinct CDR3 sequences, roughly 85% of them singletons. The specimen sequenced was CD8+ T cells from PBMCs. The clonotype originates from a human donor with multiple sclerosis.

The CDR3 is CASSFLGQGINQPQHF. The CDR3 coding sequence is TGTGCCAGCAGTTTCCTGGGACAGGGTATTAATCAGCCCCAGCATTTT. The rearrangement uses TRBV12-3 or TRBV12-4 and TRBJ1-5; 9 bases agree with TRBD1. V was clipped by 3 bases and J by 4 bases; unmatched bases: 7. The length of the CDR3 is 16 residues.